Presented here are 4 T cell receptor beta chains from one specimen sequenced in a study of blood T cell repertoires in COVID-19. The data were produced by immunoSEQ multiplex PCR, yet TCRdb's version contains in-frame clones alone and is incomplete. Among 130,000 to 150,000 clones listed, roughly 80% were seen once. The material sequenced was peripheral blood. The source is a human donor in a cohort sampled during active COVID-19.

This clone showed up just a few times. The J gene is TRBJ1-2, the V gene TRBV6-2 or TRBV6-3; D is unresolved. This CDR3 comprises 15 residues. Trimming took off 2 bases at V and 5 bases at J, with 15 bases between the two ends. Germline V gene lookup returns CDR1 MNHEY and CDR2 SVGEGT. The CDR3 DNA follows: TGTGCCAGCAGTTACGGGGAGATCATGGGTTATGGCTACACCTTC. It specifies CASSYGEIMGYGYTF.

The rearrangement joins TRBV28 to TRBJ1-1; D possibly corresponds to TRBD1 (6 bases). In germline, CDR1 is MDHEN, CDR2 SYDVKM. V was shortened by 2 bases and J by 1 base, with 11 bases between the two germline ends. This CDR3 is 15 amino acids long. The CDR3 DNA reads TGTGCCAGCAGTTTACCTACACAGGGGAACACTGAAGCTTTCTTT. As protein: CASSLPTQGNTEAFF. Variable domain in full (rest from reference TRBV28 and TRBJ1-1): DVKVTQSSRYLVKRTGEKVFLECVQDMDHENMFWYRQDPGLGLRLIYFSYDVKMKEKGDIPEGYSVSREKKERFSLILESASTNQTSMYLCASSLPTQGNTEAFFGQGTRLTVV.

The chain recombines TRBV10-3 with TRBJ2-5, with D tentatively TRBD2 (6 bases). This CDR3 has 13 residues. V lost 4 bases and J lost 5, with 11 bases in between. In germline, CDR1 is ENHRY, CDR2 SYGVKD. The CDR3 nucleotides are TGTGCCATCAGTGCGCGGGGCGGGGAGACCCAGTACTTC. Translation gives CAISARGGETQYF.

The chain employs TRBV11-3 and TRBJ2-2; D is undetermined. Germline assignment: CDR1 SGHNT and CDR2 YENEEA. The V gene lost 4 bases and the J gene lost 2 bases, with 11 bases spanning the gap. This CDR3 has 15 amino acids. The CDR3 DNA reads as TGTGCCAGCAGCTCCCGCGGCAGTAACACCGGGGAGCTGTTTTTT. This gives the protein CASSSRGSNTGELFF.